These T cell receptor beta chains were read from a single sample in a study of response to subunit inactivated influenza vaccine. TCRdb processed the RT-PCR reads anew with MiXCR; each CDR3 protein has one entry. The sample holds over 300,000 distinct CDR3 sequences, 21% seen once. The input for sequencing was PBMCs from blood, taken about 20 months after vaccination. The receptors shown here come from a man aged 45 to 75 who received an inactivated influenza vaccine. Both conserved end residues are part of each CDR3. D genes are given only for firm matches. Clone size is stated in some rows and not others, as once, few, many or a class when expanded.

abundance	v_gene	d_gene	j_gene	CDR3nt	CDR3aa
NA	TRBV12-3/TRBV12-4	TRBD1	TRBJ2-4	TGTGCCAGCAGTTTAGGACAGGGGGCCCTAGTTGGCATTCAGTACTTC	CASSLGQGALVGIQYF
few	TRBV10-3	NA	TRBJ1-4	TGTGCCATCAGTGCCGGACCGCAAGCAACTAATGAAAAACTGTTTTTT	CAISAGPQATNEKLFF
NA	TRBV29-1	NA	TRBJ2-3	TGCAGCGCTACTGGGGATCCTAGCACAGATACGCAGTATTTT	CSATGDPSTDTQYF
few	TRBV12-3/TRBV12-4	NA	TRBJ2-5	TGTGCCAGCAGTCTCCTAGCGCTGGACGGAGAGACCCAGTACTTC	CASSLLALDGETQYF
NA	TRBV3-1	TRBD2	TRBJ2-5	TGTGCCAGCAGCCTTAGGACTAGCGGGAACCAAGAGACCCAGTACTTC	CASSLRTSGNQETQYF
NA	TRBV7-2	NA	TRBJ2-6	TGTGCCAGCAGCTTAGGGGGGGCTGGGGCCAACGTCCTGACTTTC	CASSLGGAGANVLTF
NA	TRBV12-5	NA	TRBJ1-1	TGTGCTAGTGAACAGCCTGAAGCTTTCTTT	CASEQPEAFF
NA	TRBV6-5	NA	TRBJ1-2	TGTGCCAGCAGTTCTGAGGCTGGCTACACCTTC	CASSSEAGYTF
few	TRBV4-1	NA	TRBJ1-6	TGCGCCAGCAGCCAAGGCCAATTAGGGGTTCTTGGTTCACCCCTCCACTTT	CASSQGQLGVLGSPLHF
few	TRBV12-3/TRBV12-4	NA	TRBJ1-3	TGTGCCAGCGTATTCGTGGGGTCTGGAAACACCATATATTTT	CASVFVGSGNTIYF